The clone carrying this T cell receptor (beta chain) showed up just once. The CDR3 has 12 amino acids. CDR1 is MNHNY and CDR2 is SVGAGI in the germline V gene (reference sequence). V was pared by 8 bases and J by 4 bases, with 9 bases between. The cohort comprised adults aged 18 to 89 years residing in approximately 22 US areas. Two negative PCRs, clearance, or symptom resolution had been documented for recovered Cohort 3 donors. This sample stems from a study of blood T cell repertoires in COVID-19. Study summary: Specimens from acute and convalescent COVID-19 originated in the United States, Italy and Spain.

The repertoire was sequenced with immunoSEQ multiplex PCR; TCRdb's copy has only in-frame clones and lacks some. The sample shows 250,000 to 300,000 clones, around 85% of them seen only once. This clonotype was sampled from a woman between 45 and 65 years old who had recovered from COVID-19. This chain joins TRBV6-6 and TRBJ1-3; no definite D call. The sequencing sample was made of PBMCs or T cells enriched from blood (not recorded which). The DNA of the CDR3 is TGTGCCAGCTACCCGGGAGGAAACACCATATATTTT. Residues: CASYPGGNTIYF.